This T cell receptor (beta chain) emerged from a study of T cells in women clearing cervical HPV infection (dated by TCRdb to the late 2010s). Broadly, across the study: The cases were 20 to 25 women with histologically confirmed HPV16-related CIN3 or worse, and 2 of those women had invasive cancers. Controls were under 30 women whose single incident HPV16 infection cleared within 12 months without precancer or cancer developing. Blood from cases was collected at the visit where the lesion was first found, while blood from controls was collected once the infection could no longer be detected. For cases, the median interval between lesion detection and blood sampling was roughly 150 days, with an interquartile range of roughly 90 to 200 days. Because only a few women had HLA typing data, the possibility that HLA type acted as a confounder could not be ruled out. Nested within Costa Rica's Guanacaste HPV Natural History Study, an exploratory proof-of-principle case-control study compared TCR repertoires across cervical HPV16 outcomes. Cases and controls were matched on age within five years and on year of sample collection. A median age of approximately 31 years was observed in cases versus 37 to 40 in controls, and no significant differences in baseline characteristics were found. The parent cohort enrolled about 10,000 women aged 18 or older in Guanacaste, Costa Rica, in about 1993 to 1995 and followed the women for six to eight years. Five blinded duplicates per group were added as quality controls, giving 60 or so samples: about 50 participants and some ten replicates.

Broader findings and caveats from the paper: T-cell numbers per sample were unknown, so richness differences could reflect varying T-cell content rather than repertoire biology. Random forest classifiers that combined richness and V gene abundances separated cases from controls with an estimated AUC of around 0.87. Significantly higher TCR repertoire richness was observed in CIN3+ cases than in controls across sequencing depths, whereas no difference in evenness was found. Whether associations preceded infection or resulted from infection could not be shown with the cross-sectional design, and effector/memory subsets and HPV-specific T cells were not isolated. TRBV6-7 relative abundance was lower in cases than in controls (approximately 0.1% versus 0.16%; Bonferroni P = 0.0008).

Remarks on this clone: The specificity of this receptor is unknown. The missing CDR3 end, 3 residues past where the read stops, is filled in from the germline J gene.

Every participant had a single incident cervical HPV16 infection, and women with prevalent HPV16 infections were excluded. Cervical HPV DNA was detected by MY09/MY11 PCR and genotyped by dot-blot hybridization. Around 15 mL of heparinized blood were centrifuged, and the buffy coat was aliquoted, frozen at -30°C, then stored at -80°C. QIAGEN kits were used to extract genomic DNA from the buffy coat specimens. The junction carries 27 bases between V and J, which are trimmed by 1 base and 3 bases respectively. The germline V gene (reference sequence) yields PRHDT for CDR1 and FYEKMQ for CDR2. The CDR3, cysteine through phenylalanine, is 20 amino acids long. Sequencing covers 51 bases of the CDR3, shown here with the frame starting at base 1. TCR beta CDR3 regions were amplified by multiplex PCR using the immunoSEQ assay from an average of around 1,200 ng genomic DNA per sample. To correct primer bias, the assay used a complete synthetic TCR repertoire to set an amplification baseline. Amplicons were sequenced on the Illumina platform. Per the original workflow: Sequences were error-corrected by clustering with frequency ratios and a modified nearest-neighbor algorithm, then analyzed in the immunoSEQ Analyzer with IMGT gene definitions. At each rarefaction depth, TCR richness and evenness were averaged over 20 rarefaction repeats, and samples with fewer sequences than the depth were excluded. V, D and J gene relative abundances were compared between groups with Wilcoxon rank sum tests, applying FDR correction. For the blinded duplicates, the intraclass correlation was 95.6% for TCR richness and averaged approximately 76% across roughly 65 gene segments. Held by TCRdb, this immuneACCESS table contains in-frame sequences only and omits some clones. Under half of the omission traces to an unresolved V gene where checked; the cause of the rest is unknown. The DNA gave D and trimming, while V, J and clone size come from that table. In this sample's table one finds approximately 13,000 clones. The ten most abundant clones make up roughly 8.2% of the sample.

The chain couples TRBV13 to TRBJ1-2; 6 matching bases give a weak D call of TRBD1. The clonotype originates from a woman between 18 and 75 years old with a cervical HPV16 infection that either progressed to CIN3+ or cleared (not recorded which). The sample was blood buffy coat. The CDR3 protein: CASSLVRVGAGEVLDYGYTF. The DNA read from the CDR3 is TGTGCCAGCAGCTTAGTTAGAGTGGGGGCAGGGGAGGTTCTGGACTATGGC.